The following is a TCR beta chain sequence with its context. The method was immunoSEQ multiplex PCR; TCRdb's version includes in-frame clones alone and lacks a portion of them. In the table there are fewer than 50,000 clones, around nine tenths of which are singletons. Germline V gene sequence: CDR1 SEHNR, CDR2 FQNEAQ (reference sequence). With 11 bases removed from V and 1 base from J, the gap between germline ends came to 14 bases. This CDR3 region has 13 residues. This sample stems from a study of control samples from healthy donors and cancer patients. The sample comprised PBMCs. The sequence was collected from a man aged 30-40 years with colorectal cancer. The rearrangement links TRBV7-9 to TRBJ1-1; D may be TRBD1 (6 bases). The CDR3 DNA follows: TGTGCCTGCGCGGACAGACCGAACACTGAAGCTTTCTTT. Protein product: CACADRPNTEAFF.